This entry features one T cell receptor (beta chain) sequence. The study co-extracted DNA and RNA from 20-30 mg of unsorted bulk tissue. The entry originates in a study of tumor-infiltrating lymphocytes in primary liver carcinoma. CDR1 is SGHAT and CDR2 is FQDESV in the germline V gene (reference sequence). This CDR3 spans 14 amino acids. The junction had 6 bases not matched to a gene; V was cut back by 3 bases and J by 5 bases. The researchers produced TCR beta cDNA from roughly 500 ng total RNA with a constant-region primer. ARM-PCR, slightly modified, supplied the TCR beta libraries through three nested multiplex PCR rounds. The study ran its first two PCR rounds for approximately 10 cycles each, using TRBV1-TRBV30 forward primers and a C-beta reverse primer. MiXCR, run by TCRdb on the multiplex PCR reads, gives a single entry per CDR3 protein. The sample has roughly 80,000 distinct CDR3 sequences; 72% are singletons.

Sequencing used liver tumor tissue from sampling region 1. The subset here: tumor region T1, superior pole. The clonotype originates from a man aged 40-55 years with primary liver carcinoma and hepatitis B virus infection. The chain employs TRBV11-1 and TRBJ1-1, with 7 bases matching TRBD1. CDR3 amino acids: CASSLQTGLTEAFF. CDR3 nucleotides: TGTGCCAGCAGCTTGCAGACAGGGCTTACTGAAGCTTTCTTT.